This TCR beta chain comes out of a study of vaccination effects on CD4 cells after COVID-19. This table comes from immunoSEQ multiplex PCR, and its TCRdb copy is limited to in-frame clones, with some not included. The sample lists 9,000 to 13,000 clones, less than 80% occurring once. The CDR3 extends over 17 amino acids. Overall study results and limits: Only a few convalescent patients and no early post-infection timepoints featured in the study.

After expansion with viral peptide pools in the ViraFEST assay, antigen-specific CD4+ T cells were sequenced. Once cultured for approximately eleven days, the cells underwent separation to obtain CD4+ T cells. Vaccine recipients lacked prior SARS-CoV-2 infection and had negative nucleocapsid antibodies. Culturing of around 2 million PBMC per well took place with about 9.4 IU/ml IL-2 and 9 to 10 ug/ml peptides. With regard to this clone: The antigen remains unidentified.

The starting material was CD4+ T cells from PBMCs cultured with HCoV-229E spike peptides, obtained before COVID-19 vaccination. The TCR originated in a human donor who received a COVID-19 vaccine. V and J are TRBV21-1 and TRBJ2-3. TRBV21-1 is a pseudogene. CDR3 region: CASSRSPSDAPPDTQYF. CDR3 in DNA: TGTGCCAGCAGCAGGTCGCCTTCAGACGCCCCCCCAGATACGCAGTATTTT.